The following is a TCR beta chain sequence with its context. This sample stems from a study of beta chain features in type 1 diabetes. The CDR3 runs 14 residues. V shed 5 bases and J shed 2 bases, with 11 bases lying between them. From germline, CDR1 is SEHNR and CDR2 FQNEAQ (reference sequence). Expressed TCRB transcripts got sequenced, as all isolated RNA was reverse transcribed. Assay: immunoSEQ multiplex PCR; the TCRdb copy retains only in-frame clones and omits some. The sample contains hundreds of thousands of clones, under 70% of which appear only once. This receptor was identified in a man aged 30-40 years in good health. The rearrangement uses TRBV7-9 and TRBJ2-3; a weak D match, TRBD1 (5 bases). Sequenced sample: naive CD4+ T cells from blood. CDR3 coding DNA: TGTGCCAGCAGCCCGACAGTAGTCACAGATACGCAGTATTTT. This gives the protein CASSPTVVTDTQYF.